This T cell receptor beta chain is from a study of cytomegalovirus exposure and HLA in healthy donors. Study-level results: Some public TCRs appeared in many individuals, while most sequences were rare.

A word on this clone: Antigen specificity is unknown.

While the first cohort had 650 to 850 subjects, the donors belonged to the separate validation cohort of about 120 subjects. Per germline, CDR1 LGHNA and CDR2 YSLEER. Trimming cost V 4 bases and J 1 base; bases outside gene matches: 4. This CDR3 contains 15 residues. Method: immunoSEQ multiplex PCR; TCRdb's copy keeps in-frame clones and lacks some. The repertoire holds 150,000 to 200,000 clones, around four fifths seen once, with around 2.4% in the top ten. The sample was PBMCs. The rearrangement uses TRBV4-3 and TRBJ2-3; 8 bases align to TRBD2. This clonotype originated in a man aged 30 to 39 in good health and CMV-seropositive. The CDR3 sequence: CASSLGGARTDTQYF. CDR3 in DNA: TGCGCCAGCAGCCTCGGGGGGGCCCGCACAGATACGCAGTATTTT.